What follows is one T cell receptor beta chain and its context. Uncontrolled infection, other autoimmune disease, pregnancy or lactation disqualified patients from enrolment. This specimen belongs to a study of T cells in Graves' hyperthyroidism and ophthalmopathy. CDR1 and CDR2 from the germline V gene are MNHNS and SASEGT. V lost 6 bases and J 3 bases, leaving 5 bases between the germline ends. The CDR3 has 12 residues. Amplification of TCR beta CDR3 regions used RNA as the template. The study used the HTBI primer set for a first-round RT-PCR of the TCR CDR3. TCRdb analysed the multiplex PCR reads with MiXCR anew, one entry per CDR3 protein. The sample holds about 260,000 distinct CDR3 sequences, approximately 21% seen once.

The sequenced material came from blood. The rearrangement links TRBV6-1 to TRBJ1-4; D is unclear. The receptor was isolated from a man between 25 and 39 years old with Graves' ophthalmopathy. CDR3 DNA sequence: TGTGCCAGCAGAAATGCTAATGAAAAACTGTTTTTT. This codes for CASRNANEKLFF.